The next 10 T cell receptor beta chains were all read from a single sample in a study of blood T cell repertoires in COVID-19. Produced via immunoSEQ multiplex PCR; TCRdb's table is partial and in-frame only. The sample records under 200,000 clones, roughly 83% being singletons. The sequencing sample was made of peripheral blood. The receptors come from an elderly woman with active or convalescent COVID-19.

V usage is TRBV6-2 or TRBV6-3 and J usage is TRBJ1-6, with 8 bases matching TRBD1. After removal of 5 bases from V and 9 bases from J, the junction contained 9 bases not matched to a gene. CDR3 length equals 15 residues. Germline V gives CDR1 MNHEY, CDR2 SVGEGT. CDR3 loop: CASSQLAGGGSPLHF. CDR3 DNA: TGTGCCAGCAGTCAACTGGCAGGGGGCGGTTCACCCCTCCACTTT.

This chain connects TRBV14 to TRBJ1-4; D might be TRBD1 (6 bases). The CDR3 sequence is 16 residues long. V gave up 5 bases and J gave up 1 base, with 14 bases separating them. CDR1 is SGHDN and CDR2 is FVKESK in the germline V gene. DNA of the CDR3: TGTGCCAGCAGCTACCCAGGGGCGGGAACTAATGAAAAACTGTTTTTT. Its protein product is CASSYPGAGTNEKLFF.

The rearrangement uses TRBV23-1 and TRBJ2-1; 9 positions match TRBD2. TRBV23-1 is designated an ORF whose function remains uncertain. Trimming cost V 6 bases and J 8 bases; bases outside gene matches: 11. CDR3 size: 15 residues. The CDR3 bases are TGCGCCAGCAGCGAGCGGGGGGCTCAGGTGGATGAGCAGTTCTTC. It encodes CASSERGAQVDEQFF.

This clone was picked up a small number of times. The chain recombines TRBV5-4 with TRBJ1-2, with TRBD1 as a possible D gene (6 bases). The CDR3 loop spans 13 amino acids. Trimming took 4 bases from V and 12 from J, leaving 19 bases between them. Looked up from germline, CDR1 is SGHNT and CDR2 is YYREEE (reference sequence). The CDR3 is CASSPIGQTGDTF. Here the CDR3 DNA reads TGTGCCAGCAGCCCAATCGGACAGACCGGTGACACCTTC.

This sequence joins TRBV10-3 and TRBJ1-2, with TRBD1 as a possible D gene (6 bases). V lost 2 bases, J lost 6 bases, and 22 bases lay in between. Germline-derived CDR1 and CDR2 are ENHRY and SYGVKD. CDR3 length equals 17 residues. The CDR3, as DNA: TGTGCCATCAGTGAGGCCGTCAGGGGTGGGCAATCCAATGGCTACACCTTC. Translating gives CAISEAVRGGQSNGYTF.

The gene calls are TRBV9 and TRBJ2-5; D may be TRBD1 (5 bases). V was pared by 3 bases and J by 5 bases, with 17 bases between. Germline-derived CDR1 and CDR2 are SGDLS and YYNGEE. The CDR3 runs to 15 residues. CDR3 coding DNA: TGTGCCAGCAGCGCCTCTTGGACACTCAGGGAGACCCAGTACTTC. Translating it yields CASSASWTLRETQYF.

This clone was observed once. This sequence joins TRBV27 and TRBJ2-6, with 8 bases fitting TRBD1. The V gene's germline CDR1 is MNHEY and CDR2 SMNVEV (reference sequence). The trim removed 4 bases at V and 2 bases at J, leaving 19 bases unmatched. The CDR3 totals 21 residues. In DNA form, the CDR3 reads TGTGCCAGCAGTTACGGGTTCGGAACTCCGGACAGGGCCACTGGGGCCAACGTCCTGACTTTC. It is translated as CASSYGFGTPDRATGANVLTF.

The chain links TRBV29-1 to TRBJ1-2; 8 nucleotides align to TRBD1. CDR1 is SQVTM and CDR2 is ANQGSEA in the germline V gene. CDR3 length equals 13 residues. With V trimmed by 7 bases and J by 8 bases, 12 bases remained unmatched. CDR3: CSAFDRGTSGYTF. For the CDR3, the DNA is TGCAGCGCCTTCGACAGGGGAACGAGCGGCTACACCTTC. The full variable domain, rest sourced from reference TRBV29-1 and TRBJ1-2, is SAVISQKPSRDICQRGTSLTIQCQVDSQVTMMFWYRQQPGQSLTLIATANQGSEATYESGFVIDKFPISRPNLTFSTLTVSNMSPEDSSIYLCSAFDRGTSGYTFGSGTRLTVV.

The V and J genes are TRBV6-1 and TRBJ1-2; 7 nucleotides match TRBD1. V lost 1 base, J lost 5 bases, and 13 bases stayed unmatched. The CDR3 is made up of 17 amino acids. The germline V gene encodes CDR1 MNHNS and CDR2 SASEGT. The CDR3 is CASSEGGGRVAIYGYTF. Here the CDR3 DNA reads TGTGCCAGCAGTGAAGGAGGGGGCCGTGTCGCCATTTATGGCTACACCTTC.

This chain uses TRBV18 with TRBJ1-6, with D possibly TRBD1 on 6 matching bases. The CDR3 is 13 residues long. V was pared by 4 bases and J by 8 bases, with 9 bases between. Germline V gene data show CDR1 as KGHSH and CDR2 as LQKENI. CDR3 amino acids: CASSRTDDSPLHF. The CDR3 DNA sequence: TGTGCCAGCTCACGGACAGATGATTCACCCCTCCACTTT.